This is a list of T cell receptor beta chains from one sample in a study of T cell responses to AZD1222 COVID-19 vaccine. Method: immunoSEQ multiplex PCR; TCRdb's copy keeps in-frame clones and lacks some. The profile shows fewer than 150,000 clones, roughly 92% of them singletons. The sample in question was peripheral blood, obtained 28 days after the second AZD1222 dose. Receptor source: an adult who received the AZD1222 COVID-19 vaccine. The CDR3 runs from the conserved cysteine through the conserved F or W. D genes are given only for firm matches. Some rows mark clone size as missing; the rest say once, few, many or name a class of expanded clone.

>-|TRBJ1-6|TRBV27|TRBD1
CASSFWTGGGSPLHF
TGTGCCAGCAGTTTCTGGACAGGGGGTGGGTCACCCCTCCACTTT
>once|TRBJ2-2|TRBV7-2|TRBD2
CASSYRTSGTGELFF
TGTGCCAGCAGCTACCGGACTAGCGGCACCGGGGAGCTGTTTTTT
>-|TRBJ1-1|TRBV5-5|TRBD1
CASSLDGTGFWAFF
TGTGCCAGCAGCTTGGATGGGACAGGGTTCTGGGCTTTCTTT
>once|TRBJ1-2|TRBV7-9|-
CASSLTGFGGYTF
TGTGCCAGCAGTCTTACAGGCTTCGGTGGCTACACCTTC
>-|TRBJ2-1|TRBV29-1|-
CSYRQTYNEQFF
TGCAGCTACAGACAGACCTACAATGAGCAGTTCTTC
>once|TRBJ2-7|TRBV5-6|-
CASSFRGRYEQYF
TGTGCCAGCAGCTTCAGGGGTAGGTACGAGCAGTACTTC
>-|TRBJ1-4|TRBV11-2|-
CASSLGENEKLFF
TGTGCCAGCAGCTTGGGTGAAAATGAAAAACTGTTTTTT
>-|TRBJ1-6|TRBV4-1|TRBD1
CASSRTGENSPLHF
TGCGCCAGCAGCCGAACAGGGGAGAATTCACCCCTCCACTTT
>-|TRBJ1-2|TRBV7-9|-
CASSSAGLLGYTF
TGTGCCAGCAGCTCCGCGGGGCTCTTGGGCTACACCTTC
>-|TRBJ1-2|TRBV4-1|-
CASTPGWWSYGYTF
TGCGCCAGCACCCCGGGGTGGTGGTCCTATGGCTACACCTTC
>-|TRBJ1-2|TRBV30|-
CAWSVHLGESGYTF
TGTGCCTGGAGTGTTCATTTAGGGGAAAGCGGCTACACCTTC
>-|TRBJ1-5|TRBV12-3/TRBV12-4|-
CASSLTQNQPQHF
TGTGCCAGCAGCCTGACACAGAATCAGCCCCAGCATTTT
>-|TRBJ1-1|TRBV6-5|-
CASSRVGLGPPAFF
TGTGCCAGCAGTCGAGTAGGGCTGGGACCCCCCGCTTTCTTT
>-|TRBJ2-6|TRBV5-1|-
CASSEGSGANVLTF
TGCGCCAGCAGCGAGGGGTCTGGGGCCAACGTCCTGACTTTC
>-|TRBJ1-1|TRBV7-2|TRBD1
CASSSGTARTEAFF
TGTGCCAGCAGCTCCGGGACAGCGAGGACTGAAGCTTTCTTT
>-|TRBJ1-1|TRBV2|-
CASSEAQAEAFF
TGTGCCAGCAGTGAAGCGCAGGCTGAAGCTTTCTTT
>-|TRBJ1-1|TRBV28|-
CASSSPDWNTEAFF
TGTGCCAGCAGTTCCCCGGACTGGAACACTGAAGCTTTCTTT
>-|TRBJ2-3|TRBV27|-
CASTTRGLYTDTQYF
TGTGCCAGCACCACGAGGGGACTTTACACAGATACGCAGTATTTT
>-|TRBJ1-1|TRBV6-6|-
CAVQGSFEAFF
TGTGCCGTACAGGGATCTTTTGAAGCTTTCTTT
>-|TRBJ2-1|TRBV5-1|-
CASSLVGDPSYNEQFF
TGCGCCAGCAGCTTGGTGGGGGACCCATCCTACAATGAGCAGTTCTTC
>-|TRBJ1-1|TRBV14|-
CASSGRGWGTEAFF
TGTGCCAGCAGCGGGAGGGGATGGGGGACTGAAGCTTTCTTT
>-|TRBJ1-6|TRBV30|TRBD1
CAWGTSGTADSPLHF
TGTGCCTGGGGCACATCCGGGACAGCAGATTCACCCCTCCACTTT
>once|TRBJ2-1|TRBV29-1|-
CSAEDTGSSYNEQFF
TGCAGCGCAGAGGACACAGGGAGCTCCTACAATGAGCAGTTCTTC
>-|TRBJ1-6|TRBV27|-
CASSLSITHNSPLHF
TGTGCCAGCAGTTTGAGTATAACCCATAATTCACCCCTCCACTTT
>-|TRBJ2-1|TRBV7-6|TRBD2
CASSLLAGGIPREQFF
TGTGCCAGCAGCTTACTCGCGGGAGGGATCCCCCGTGAGCAGTTCTTC
>-|TRBJ1-1|TRBV23-1|-
CASSLWLRGGTEAFF
TGCGCCAGCAGTCTTTGGTTGCGGGGAGGGACTGAAGCTTTCTTT
>-|TRBJ2-3|TRBV30|TRBD1
CAWSLQGAFTDTQYF
TGTGCCTGGAGCCTCCAGGGGGCGTTCACAGATACGCAGTATTTT
>once|TRBJ1-2|TRBV7-9|-
CASSRGDFSYGYTF
TGTGCCAGCAGCCGTGGGGACTTTAGCTATGGCTACACCTTC
>-|TRBJ1-2|TRBV2|TRBD1
CASSVDRGPGGYTF
TGTGCCAGCAGTGTGGACAGGGGGCCGGGTGGCTACACCTTC
>-|TRBJ2-1|TRBV29-1|TRBD2
CSVERLAGGGSYNEQFF
TGCAGCGTTGAGAGGCTAGCGGGAGGGGGTTCCTACAATGAGCAGTTCTTC
>-|TRBJ1-2|TRBV30|-
CAWSADSLNYGYTF
TGTGCCTGGAGTGCCGACAGCCTTAACTATGGCTACACCTTC
>-|TRBJ2-7|TRBV7-9|-
CASSLAGGDRSYEQYF
TGTGCCAGCAGCTTAGCCGGGGGGGACAGATCCTACGAGCAGTACTTC
>-|TRBJ1-2|TRBV11-2|-
CASSPPPPGGYTF
TGTGCCAGCAGCCCCCCCCCGCCCGGTGGCTACACCTTC
>-|TRBJ2-3|TRBV5-1|-
CASSLVVRGPLDTQYF
TGCGCCAGCAGCTTGGTTGTTCGGGGCCCTTTAGATACGCAGTATTTT
>-|TRBJ1-1|TRBV28|-
CASSLAGRTEAFF
TGTGCCAGCAGTTTAGCTGGAAGGACTGAAGCTTTCTTT
>-|TRBJ1-1|TRBV5-1|-
CASSGGNTEAFF
TGCGCCAGCAGCGGGGGGAACACTGAAGCTTTCTTT
>-|TRBJ2-3|TRBV7-2|-
CASSLALTDTQYF
TGTGCCAGCAGCTTGGCCCTCACAGATACGCAGTATTTT
>once|TRBJ1-5|TRBV19|TRBD1
CASSIRTGPQPQHF
TGTGCCAGTAGTATCAGGACAGGTCCTCAGCCCCAGCATTTT
>-|TRBJ2-2|TRBV12-3/TRBV12-4|TRBD1
CASSYGQGKLFF
TGTGCCAGCAGTTACGGACAGGGCAAGCTGTTTTTT
>few|TRBJ1-1|TRBV2|-
CATPGGLGAFF
TGTGCCACACCTGGAGGGTTGGGGGCTTTCTTT
>-|TRBJ1-2|TRBV6-5|-
CASKQQEIYGYTF
TGTGCCAGCAAACAACAGGAGATCTATGGCTACACCTTC
>once|TRBJ1-2|TRBV10-3|-
CAISESVLAAQNYGYTF
TGTGCCATCAGTGAGTCGGTTCTGGCGGCACAGAACTATGGCTACACCTTC
>-|TRBJ1-1|TRBV5-1|-
CASSLGASGMNTEAFF
TGCGCCAGCAGCTTGGGGGCCTCAGGCATGAACACTGAAGCTTTCTTT
>-|TRBJ2-2|TRBV5-1|-
CASSQDSYTGELFF
TGCGCCAGCAGCCAGGACAGTTACACCGGGGAGCTGTTTTTT
>-|TRBJ1-5|TRBV30|-
CASGRPTAGQPQHF
TGTGCCAGCGGACGGCCGACGGCAGGTCAGCCCCAGCATTTT
>-|TRBJ1-6|TRBV10-3|TRBD1
CAIRGQGETPPLHF
TGTGCCATCAGGGGACAGGGGGAAACTCCACCCCTCCACTTT
>once|TRBJ1-5|TRBV7-9|-
CASSQGRNQPQHF
TGTGCCAGCAGCCAGGGCCGCAATCAGCCCCAGCATTTT
>once|TRBJ1-1|TRBV18|-
CASSPPEDEVVNTEAFF
TGTGCCAGCTCACCACCCGAGGATGAGGTGGTGAACACTGAAGCTTTCTTT
>once|TRBJ1-1|TRBV5-6|-
CASSLPPRGSPFTEAFF
TGTGCCAGCAGCTTGCCACCAAGGGGGAGTCCTTTCACTGAAGCTTTCTTT
>-|TRBJ2-7|TRBV3-1/TRBV3-2|-
CASSQEHQGPYSYEQYF
TGTGCCAGCAGCCAAGAACACCAGGGCCCTTACTCCTACGAGCAGTACTTC
>-|TRBJ1-2|TRBV27|TRBD1
CASRGQGANYGYTF
TGTGCCAGCAGAGGACAGGGGGCGAACTATGGCTACACCTTC
>-|TRBJ1-2|TRBV7-2|-
CASSLATGVGYTF
TGTGCCAGCAGCTTAGCAACGGGGGTTGGCTACACCTTC
>-|TRBJ1-2|TRBV29-1|-
CSVDIPERDRGYTF
TGCAGCGTTGATATTCCGGAGAGGGACCGTGGCTACACCTTC